The 26 T cell receptor beta chains in this list originate from one sample, sequenced in a study of shared clonotypes between healthy human individuals. Sequenced by immunoSEQ multiplex PCR; TCRdb stores in-frame clones only, minus some. The table has 2 million to 2.5 million clones, 90% to 95% seen once. What was sequenced was naive CD4+ T cells from PBMCs. Subset here: CD45RA+ positively selected. These receptors came from a young man in good health. Some clones in this sample may be carry-over from other donors' samples.

A single count supports this clone. In nucleotides, the CDR3 is TGCAGCGTTAAGGCAGGGGGAGAGACCCAGTACTTC. It encodes CSVKAGGETQYF. This chain joins TRBV29-1 and TRBJ2-5; 7 bases map to TRBD1. Germline CDR1 and CDR2: SQVTM and ANQGSEA. There are 12 residues in the CDR3. The V and J ends lost 5 bases and 4 bases, in that order; junction bases with no gene match: 4.

The rearrangement links TRBV7-9 to TRBJ2-7; D is undetermined. Trimming removed 8 bases from V and 2 bases from J, with 16 bases in between. This CDR3 is built from 14 residues. The germline CDR1 and CDR2 sequences are SEHNR and FQNEAQ (reference sequence). As DNA, the CDR3 is TGTGCCAGCCCCCCTCCGGGTGAGGCCTACGAGCAGTACTTC. It yields the protein CASPPPGEAYEQYF.

This clone has just one count. The chain uses TRBV4-1 and TRBJ2-7, with 12 positions matching TRBD1. The J segment lost 3 bases and the V segment lost 3 bases, leaving 6 bases of the junction unmatched. This CDR3 is built from 16 residues. Germline-derived CDR1 and CDR2 are MGHRA and YSYEKL. The CDR3 is CASSQPWDRGLYEQYF. In nucleotides, the CDR3 is TGCGCCAGCAGCCAGCCTTGGGACAGGGGGCTCTACGAGCAGTACTTC.

V usage is TRBV2 and J usage is TRBJ2-3; 9 bases align to TRBD1. V was pared by 9 bases and J by 2 bases, with 9 bases of the junction left unmatched. The CDR3 has 15 residues. Germline V CDR1 and CDR2: SNHLY, FYNNEI. CDR3 bases: TGTGCCAGTACCTGGGACAGGGCGGCCACAGATACGCAGTATTTT. This encodes CASTWDRAATDTQYF. Filled out from reference TRBV2 and TRBJ2-3, the complete variable domain reads EPEVTQTPSHQVTQMGQEVILRCVPISNHLYFYWYRQILGQKVEFLVSFYNNEISEKSEIFDDQFSVERPDGSNFTLKIRSTKLEDSAMYFCASTWDRAATDTQYFGPGTRLTVL.

As regards this clone: This specimen includes other DNA sequences encoding the same CDR3. The rearrangement uses TRBV18 and TRBJ2-2, with 7 bases identical to TRBD1. V dropped 1 base and J dropped 5; count of bases not matched to a gene: 1. The V gene's germline CDR1 is KGHSH and CDR2 LQKENI. The CDR3 sequence is 14 residues long. Here the CDR3 DNA reads TGTGCCAGCTCACCACGACAGGGTACCGGGGAGCTGTTTTTT. This codes for CASSPRQGTGELFF.

The rearrangement links TRBV7-9 to TRBJ1-4, with TRBD1 matching over 8 bases. The CDR3 is 18 residues long. Per germline, CDR1 SEHNR and CDR2 FQNEAQ (reference sequence). J gave up 3 bases and V 1 base, and 10 bases lay outside the gene matches. DNA for the CDR3: TGTGCCAGCAGCTTAGGGATTGGCAGGGGGCCCTCTAATGAAAAACTGTTTTTT. Amino acid sequence: CASSLGIGRGPSNEKLFF. Full variable domain (remainder filled in from reference TRBV7-9 and TRBJ1-4): DTGVSQNPRHKITKRGQNVTFRCDPISEHNRLYWYRQTLGQGPEFLTYFQNEAQLEKSRLLSDRFSAERPKGSFSTLEIQRTEQGDSAMYLCASSLGIGRGPSNEKLFFGSGTQLSVL.

The V and J genes are TRBV27 and TRBJ2-2; a possible D gene is TRBD1 (6 bases). V gave up 6 bases and J gave up 6 bases, with 8 bases separating them. This CDR3 contains 12 residues. The germline gives CDR1 MNHEY, CDR2 SMNVEV (reference sequence). The CDR3 bases are TGTGCCAGCAGCCGACAGGCCGGGGAGCTGTTTTTT. Encoded protein: CASSRQAGELFF.

The V gene is TRBV9, the J gene TRBJ1-3, with no clear D. CDR1 is SGDLS and CDR2 is YYNGEE in the germline V gene. The CDR3 is 16 residues long. V was shortened by 1 base and J by 0 bases, with 11 bases between the two germline ends. CDR3 protein: CASSVRPNLSGNTIYF. The CDR3 DNA is TGTGCCAGCAGCGTAAGGCCCAACCTCTCTGGAAACACCATATATTTT.

The chain recombines TRBV2 with TRBJ1-4; 8 bases agree with TRBD1. V lost 8 bases to trimming and J lost 2 bases; unmatched junction nucleotides: 4. Looked up from germline, CDR1 is SNHLY and CDR2 is FYNNEI. The CDR3 is made up of 14 amino acids. The CDR3 protein is CASVTGGTNEKLFF. As DNA, the CDR3 is TGTGCCAGCGTAACAGGGGGTACTAATGAAAAACTGTTTTTT.

This chain links TRBV7-9 with TRBJ2-5; D is possibly TRBD1 or TRBD2 (5 bases each). V was trimmed by 0 bases and J by 1 base, leaving 9 bases between them. Germline V gene data show CDR1 as SEHNR and CDR2 as FQNEAQ (reference sequence). The CDR3 spans 15 residues. The CDR3 sequence: CASSLATGTQETQYF. The CDR3 nucleotides are TGTGCCAGCAGCTTAGCTACCGGGACCCAAGAGACCCAGTACTTC.

V usage is TRBV5-1 and J usage is TRBJ2-1, with D possibly TRBD2 on 5 matching bases. V lost 0 bases and J 4 bases, leaving 17 bases between the germline ends. The germline gives CDR1 SGHRS, CDR2 YFSETQ. There are 17 residues in the CDR3. DNA of the CDR3: TGCGCCAGCAGCTTGGCGACGAGTCTAGCAGATTACAATGAGCAGTTCTTC. As protein: CASSLATSLADYNEQFF.

The gene calls are TRBV28 and TRBJ1-3, with 7 bases matching TRBD1. CDR3 size: 16 residues. Germline assignment: CDR1 MDHEN and CDR2 SYDVKM. The ends lost 2 bases at V and 0 bases at J; junction bases unmatched: 4. The CDR3 bases are TGTGCCAGCAGTTTACGCAGGGGGAGCTCTGGAAACACCATATATTTT. It translates to CASSLRRGSSGNTIYF.

The chain joins TRBV18 to TRBJ1-1, with no clear D. CDR3 length: 14 amino acids. Trimming stripped 6 bases from V and 1 base from J, with 12 bases between. Germline values: CDR1 KGHSH, CDR2 LQKENI. The CDR3 here is CASSRVGENTEAFF. CDR3 DNA sequence: TGTGCCAGCTCCCGAGTCGGGGAGAACACTGAAGCTTTCTTT.

CDR3: CASSEAQGAYEQYF. In DNA form, the CDR3 reads TGCGCCAGCAGTGAGGCTCAGGGAGCCTACGAGCAGTACTTC. The chain joins TRBV10-1 to TRBJ2-7; D possibly uses TRBD1 or TRBD2 (5 bases each). V was shortened by 2 bases and J by 2 bases, with 10 bases between the two germline ends. Germline V gives CDR1 WNHNN, CDR2 SYGVQD (reference sequence). The CDR3 is 14 amino acids.

The rearrangement links TRBV7-2 to TRBJ2-5; possibly TRBD2 for D (6 bases). The CDR3 consists of 15 residues. The V gene lost 1 base and the J gene lost 5 bases, with 14 bases spanning the gap. Per germline, CDR1 SGHTA and CDR2 FQGNSA. The CDR3: CASSLVAGGRETQYF. DNA for the CDR3: TGTGCCAGCAGCTTAGTGGCCGGTGGGAGGGAGACCCAGTACTTC.

The J gene is TRBJ2-7, the V gene TRBV5-4, with 7 bases lining up with TRBD2. Trimming cost V 3 bases and J 3 bases; bases outside gene matches: 9. The CDR3 is 15 amino acids. CDR1 and CDR2 (germline): SGHNT, YYREEE (reference sequence). CDR3 DNA sequence: TGTGCCAGCAGCTCGCTTGGACTAGGTAACTACGAGCAGTACTTC. Residues: CASSSLGLGNYEQYF.

The J gene is TRBJ2-5, the V gene TRBV6-1, with a possible D match to TRBD1 (7 bases). CDR3 length equals 15 residues. The V and J ends lost 5 bases and 5 bases respectively, with 18 bases between them. Germline CDR1 reads MNHNS; CDR2 reads SASEGT. The CDR3 loop reads CASSREIRGGETQYF. CDR3 in DNA: TGTGCCAGCAGTCGGGAGATAAGAGGGGGCGAGACCCAGTACTTC.

J is TRBJ2-1 and V is TRBV6-4, with 11 nucleotides matching TRBD2. CDR1 is MRHNA, CDR2 SNTAGT, per germline. The trim removed 3 bases at V and 13 bases at J, leaving 5 bases unmatched. This CDR3 has 13 amino acids. The CDR3 DNA reads as TGTGCCAGCAGTGATGAGACTAGCGGGACTCAGTTCTTC. Translating gives CASSDETSGTQFF.

This chain connects TRBV5-1 to TRBJ1-2; possible D gene TRBD1, 5 bases. The CDR3 spans 14 residues. Trimming removed 0 bases from V and 4 bases from J, with 10 bases in between. From germline, CDR1 is SGHRS and CDR2 YFSETQ. The DNA of the CDR3 is TGCGCCAGCAGCTTGGAAGCAGGGACCTATGGCTACACCTTC. Its translation is CASSLEAGTYGYTF. Drawing the rest from reference TRBV5-1 and TRBJ1-2, the complete variable domain is KAGVTQTPRYLIKTRGQQVTLSCSPISGHRSVSWYQQTPGQGLQFLFEYFSETQRNKGNFPGRFSGRQFSNSRSEMNVSTLELGDSALYLCASSLEAGTYGYTFGSGTRLTVV.

The sample holds one count of this clone. This same CDR3 is encoded by further DNA sequences in the sample. This sequence joins TRBV28 and TRBJ1-4, with D tentatively TRBD1 (5 bases). Germline CDR1 MDHEN, CDR2 SYDVKM. This CDR3 spans 15 amino acids. V was cut by 6 bases and J by 0 bases, with 11 bases left in between. For the CDR3, the DNA is TGTGCCAGCAGCGCGGGGGGAGCAACTAATGAAAAACTGTTTTTT. As protein: CASSAGGATNEKLFF.

J is TRBJ2-6 and V is TRBV7-2; no reliable D call. Germline-derived CDR1 and CDR2 are SGHTA and FQGNSA. V lost 3 bases, J lost 0 bases, and 9 bases lay in between. The CDR3 is 16 amino acids. CDR3 loop: CASSFTARSGANVLTF. In nucleotides, the CDR3 is TGTGCCAGCAGCTTCACAGCCCGCTCTGGGGCCAACGTCCTGACTTTC.

This chain links TRBV28 with TRBJ1-2; D gene uncertain. Germline loops: CDR1 MDHEN, CDR2 SYDVKM. V lost 7 bases and J 5 bases, leaving 23 bases between the germline ends. The CDR3 spans 16 residues. CDR3 sequence reads: CASTNPLRGIVYGYTF. In DNA form, the CDR3 reads TGTGCCAGCACCAATCCCTTAAGAGGGATCGTTTATGGCTACACCTTC.

This clone occurred once. At the DNA level, this CDR3 is encoded by other sequences in the same sample as well. CDR3 sequence (DNA): TGTGCCAGCAGCTTGCGGGCGGGGGGGCGCACAGATACGCAGTATTTT. It encodes CASSLRAGGRTDTQYF. J is TRBJ2-3 and V is TRBV7-2, with 9 bases lining up with TRBD2. The germline gives CDR1 SGHTA, CDR2 FQGNSA. The junction had 5 bases not matched to a gene; V was cut back by 3 bases and J by 1 base. The CDR3 contains 16 residues.

The V call is TRBV7-7, the J call TRBJ2-5; D is undetermined. V lost 5 bases and J 5 bases, leaving 15 bases between the germline ends. Germline values: CDR1 SSHAT, CDR2 FNYEAQ (reference sequence). The CDR3 contains 14 residues. The CDR3 DNA reads as TGTGCCAGCAGCCCCTCAGCTGTACGGGAGACCCAGTACTTC. This encodes CASSPSAVRETQYF.

The V call is TRBV11-2, the J call TRBJ2-7; D uncertain. The CDR3 covers 14 residues. With 3 bases removed from V and 3 bases from J, the gap between germline ends came to 12 bases. Germline CDR1 SGHAT, CDR2 FQNNGV. As DNA, the CDR3 is TGTGCCAGCAGCTTCGGCCAAGGGCACTACGAGCAGTACTTC. Protein product: CASSFGQGHYEQYF.

Concerning this clone itself: Other DNA sequences in this sample translate to the same CDR3. This rearrangement joins TRBV2 to TRBJ2-5; TRBD1 or TRBD2 may be the D gene (5 bases each). With 6 bases removed from V and 5 bases from J, the gap between germline ends came to 13 bases. The CDR3 totals 13 residues. Germline CDR1 and CDR2: SNHLY and FYNNEI. The chain's CDR3 is CASSGRGAETQYF. In DNA, the CDR3 is TGTGCCAGCAGCGGACGAGGGGCGGAGACCCAGTACTTC.